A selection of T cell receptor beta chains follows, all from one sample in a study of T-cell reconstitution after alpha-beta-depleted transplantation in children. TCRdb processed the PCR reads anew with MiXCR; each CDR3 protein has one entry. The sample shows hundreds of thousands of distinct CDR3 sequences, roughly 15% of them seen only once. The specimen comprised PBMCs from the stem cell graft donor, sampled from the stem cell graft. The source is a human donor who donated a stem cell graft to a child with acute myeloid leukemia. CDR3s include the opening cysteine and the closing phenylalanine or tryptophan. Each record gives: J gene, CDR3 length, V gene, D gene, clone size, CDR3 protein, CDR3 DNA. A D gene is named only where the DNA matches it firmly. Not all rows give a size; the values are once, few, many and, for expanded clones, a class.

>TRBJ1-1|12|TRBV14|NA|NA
CASSRWTEPAFF
TGTGCCAGCAGTAGGTGGACAGAACCAGCTTTCTTT
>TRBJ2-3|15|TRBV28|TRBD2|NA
CASSLITSGGDTQYF
TGTGCCAGCAGTTTAATCACTAGCGGGGGAGATACGCAGTATTTT
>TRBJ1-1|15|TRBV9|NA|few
CASSAPGRMNTEAFF
TGTGCCAGCAGCGCGCCGGGACGGATGAACACTGAAGCTTTCTTT
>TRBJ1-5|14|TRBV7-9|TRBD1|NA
CASSFGDRGQPQHF
TGTGCCAGCAGCTTTGGGGACAGGGGGCAGCCCCAGCATTTT
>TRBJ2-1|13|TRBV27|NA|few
CASSLSVNNEQFF
TGTGCCAGCAGTTTAAGTGTTAACAATGAGCAGTTCTTC
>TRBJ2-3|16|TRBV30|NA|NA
CAWSAAYGVEADTQYF
TGTGCCTGGAGTGCCGCTTACGGGGTCGAGGCAGATACGCAGTATTTT
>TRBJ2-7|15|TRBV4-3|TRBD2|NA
CASSQRAGLLFEQYF
TGCGCCAGCAGCCAGAGAGCGGGACTCCTATTCGAGCAGTACTTC
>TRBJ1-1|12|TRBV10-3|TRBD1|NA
CAISSGGTEAFF
TGTGCCATCAGCTCAGGGGGCACTGAAGCTTTCTTT
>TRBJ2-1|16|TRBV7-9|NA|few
CASSLGANLKGNEQFF
TGTGCCAGCAGCTTAGGGGCTAACCTCAAGGGCAATGAGCAGTTCTTC
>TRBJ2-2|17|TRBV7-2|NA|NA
CASSLALANTNTGELFF
TGTGCCAGCAGCTTAGCGCTGGCCAACACGAACACCGGGGAGCTGTTTTTT
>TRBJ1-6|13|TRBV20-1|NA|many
CSARESGYSPLHF
TGCAGTGCTAGAGAATCGGGGTATTCACCCCTCCACTTT
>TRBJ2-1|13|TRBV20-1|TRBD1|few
CSEGQGVDDEQFF
TGCAGTGAAGGACAGGGTGTGGACGATGAGCAGTTCTTC
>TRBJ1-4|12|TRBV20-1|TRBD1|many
CSAREGQEKLFF
TGCAGTGCTAGAGAGGGACAGGAAAAACTGTTTTTT
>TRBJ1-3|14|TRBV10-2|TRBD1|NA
CASSSGDSGNTIYF
TGCGCCAGCAGTTCCGGGGACAGTGGAAACACCATATATTTT
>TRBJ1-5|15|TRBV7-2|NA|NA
CASSSEPTGNQPQHF
TGTGCCAGCAGCTCTGAACCCACAGGGAATCAGCCCCAGCATTTT
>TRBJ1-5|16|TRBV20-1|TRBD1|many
CSASGGQGVLNQPQHF
TGCAGTGCATCCGGGGGGCAGGGGGTACTCAATCAGCCCCAGCATTTT
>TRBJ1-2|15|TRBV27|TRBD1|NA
CASSLGTDPNYGYTF
TGTGCCAGCAGTCTCGGGACAGACCCTAACTATGGCTACACCTTC
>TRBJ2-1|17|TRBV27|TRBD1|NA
CASSLPRTGATYNEQFF
TGTGCCAGCAGTTTGCCCAGGACAGGGGCGACCTACAATGAGCAGTTCTTC
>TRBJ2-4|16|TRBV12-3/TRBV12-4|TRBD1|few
CASSLPTGEGGNIQYF
TGTGCCAGCAGTTTACCGACAGGGGAAGGAGGAAACATTCAGTACTTC
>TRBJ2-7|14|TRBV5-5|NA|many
CASSLVGRSYEQYF
TGTGCCAGCAGCTTGGTAGGCCGCTCCTACGAGCAGTACTTC
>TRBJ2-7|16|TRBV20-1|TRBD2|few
CSASLPLAVTSYEQYF
TGCAGTGCTAGCCTTCCCCTAGCGGTGACCTCCTACGAGCAGTACTTC
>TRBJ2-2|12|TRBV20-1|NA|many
CSVLRKTGELFF
TGCAGTGTCCTAAGGAAAACCGGGGAGCTGTTTTTT